A single sample is the source of the 8 T cell receptor beta chains below, sequenced in a study of blood T cell repertoires in COVID-19. Here immunoSEQ multiplex PCR was the method, and the copy in TCRdb shows in-frame clones only, minus some. The sample lists 120,000 or so clones, more than 65% seen once, with about 25% in the top ten. Source material: peripheral blood. These receptors were taken from a human donor in a cohort sampled during active COVID-19.

The chain couples TRBV30 to TRBJ1-1, with TRBD1 matching 7 bases. This CDR3 is built from 13 residues. Germline trimming cut 8 bases from V and 2 bases from J; bases unmatched to any gene: 8. The germline V gene encodes CDR1 GTSNPN and CDR2 SVGIG (reference sequence). The CDR3 nucleotides read TGTGCCGGACTCCGGGACAGTAACACTGAAGCTTTCTTT. Encoded protein: CAGLRDSNTEAFF. The full variable domain, its missing parts supplied by reference TRBV30 and TRBJ1-1, is SQTIHQWPATLVQPVGSPLSLECTVEGTSNPNLYWYRQAAGRGLQLLFYSVGIGQISSEVPQNLSASRPQDRQFILSSKKLLLSDSGFYLCAGLRDSNTEAFFGQGTRLTVV.

V usage is TRBV5-4 and J usage is TRBJ2-2; 8 bases are shared with TRBD1. The V segment lost 0 bases and the J segment 2 bases; nucleotides outside the gene matches: 9. Per the germline V gene, CDR1 is SGHNT and CDR2 is YYREEE (reference sequence). The CDR3 has 18 amino acids. CDR3 protein: CASSLEQGESINTGELFF. In DNA, the CDR3 is TGTGCCAGCAGCTTGGAACAGGGGGAGTCGATTAACACCGGGGAGCTGTTTTTT. The full variable domain, with the rest looked up from reference TRBV5-4 and TRBJ2-2, is ETGVTQSPTHLIKTRGQQVTLRCSSQSGHNTVSWYQQALGQGPQFIFQYYREEENGRGNFPPRFSGLQFPNYSSELNVNALELDDSALYLCASSLEQGESINTGELFFGEGSRLTVL.

The chain has TRBV5-1 and TRBJ1-1, with D maybe TRBD1 (5 bases). The CDR3 covers 13 residues. Between the trimmed V and J ends, which lost 5 bases and 2 bases, there was a span of 10 bases. CDR1 and CDR2 from the germline V gene are SGHRS and YFSETQ. This chain's CDR3 is CASRFQGNTEAFF. DNA of the CDR3: TGCGCCAGCAGATTCCAGGGTAACACTGAAGCTTTCTTT.

Remarks on this clone: The identical CDR3 is also encoded by other nucleotide sequences in the sample. The chain links TRBV5-1 to TRBJ2-3, with a weak D call TRBD1 (5 bases). The CDR3 length is 14 residues. With 5 bases removed from V and 1 base from J, the gap between germline ends came to 11 bases. The germline gives CDR1 SGHRS, CDR2 YFSETQ. CDR3 loop: CASRSGQGTDTQYF. The CDR3 region has the DNA TGCGCCAGCAGAAGTGGACAAGGCACAGATACGCAGTATTTT.

The gene calls are TRBV12-5 and TRBJ2-3; 9 positions agree with TRBD2. This CDR3 is built from 17 residues. The junction had 10 bases not matched to a gene; V was cut back by 3 bases and J by 3 bases. Germline CDR1 is LGHNT and CDR2 is FRNRAP. CDR3 bases: TGTGCTAGTGGTTTTGGCCTTGGACTAGCGCGAACAGATACGCAGTATTTT. It yields the protein CASGFGLGLARTDTQYF.

This sequence joins TRBV29-1 and TRBJ1-2; 9 bases line up with TRBD1. The CDR3 runs 11 residues. Germline trimming cut 4 bases from V and 10 bases from J; bases unmatched to any gene: 4. Germline-derived CDR1 and CDR2 are SQVTM and ANQGSEA. For the CDR3, the DNA is TGCAGCGTTGGACAGGGGGGAATCTACACCTTC. Amino acid sequence: CSVGQGGIYTF.

The chain combines TRBV12-3 or TRBV12-4 with TRBJ2-2, with unresolved D. Trimming stripped 5 bases from V and 7 bases from J, with 11 bases between. The CDR3 extends over 13 amino acids. CDR3 DNA: TGTGCCAGCAGTCCCCCTCTAGGCGGGGAGCTGTTTTTT. Translated, it gives CASSPPLGGELFF.

This chain uses TRBV11-3 with TRBJ2-3; D gene uncertain. The CDR3 spans 14 residues. In germline, CDR1 is SGHNT, CDR2 YENEEA. V shed 2 bases and J shed 0 bases, with 6 bases lying between them. The CDR3 DNA reads TGTGCCAGCAGCTTATCCCGGAGCACAGATACGCAGTATTTT. This encodes CASSLSRSTDTQYF.